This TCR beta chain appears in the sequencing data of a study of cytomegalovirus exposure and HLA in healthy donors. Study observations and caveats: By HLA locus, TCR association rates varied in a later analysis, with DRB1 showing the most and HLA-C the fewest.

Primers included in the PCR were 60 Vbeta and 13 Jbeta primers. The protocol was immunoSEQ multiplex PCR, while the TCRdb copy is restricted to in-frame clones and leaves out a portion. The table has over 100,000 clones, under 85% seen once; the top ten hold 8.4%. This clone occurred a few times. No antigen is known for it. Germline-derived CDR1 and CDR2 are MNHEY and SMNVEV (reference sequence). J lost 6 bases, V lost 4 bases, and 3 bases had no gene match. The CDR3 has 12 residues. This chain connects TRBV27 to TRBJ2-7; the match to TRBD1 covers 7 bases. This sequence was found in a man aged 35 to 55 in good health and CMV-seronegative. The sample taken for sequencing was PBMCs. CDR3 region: CASSWAGGEQYF. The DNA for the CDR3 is TGTGCCAGCAGTTGGGCAGGGGGCGAGCAGTACTTC.